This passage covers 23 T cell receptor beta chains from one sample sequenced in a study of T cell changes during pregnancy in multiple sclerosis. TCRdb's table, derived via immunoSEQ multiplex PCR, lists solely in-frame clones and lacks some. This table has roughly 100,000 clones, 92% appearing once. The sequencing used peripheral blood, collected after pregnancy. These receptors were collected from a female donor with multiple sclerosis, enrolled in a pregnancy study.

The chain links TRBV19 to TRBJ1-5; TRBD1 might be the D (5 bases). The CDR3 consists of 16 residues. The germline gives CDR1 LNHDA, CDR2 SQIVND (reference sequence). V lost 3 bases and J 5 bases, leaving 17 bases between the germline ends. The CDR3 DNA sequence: TGTGCCAGTAGTATTTTGGAGTGGGGGGGGGATCAGCCCCAGCATTTT. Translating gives CASSILEWGGDQPQHF. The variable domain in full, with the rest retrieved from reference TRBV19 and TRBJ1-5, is DGGITQSPKYLFRKEGQNVTLSCEQNLNHDAMYWYRQDPGQGLRLIYYSQIVNDFQKGDIAEGYSVSREKKESFPLTVTSAQKNPTAFYLCASSILEWGGDQPQHFGDGTRLSIL.

The CDR3 is CASSLRDSSGRAKNEQFF. CDR3 sequence (DNA): TGTGCCAGCAGCTTAAGGGACAGTAGCGGGAGGGCCAAAAATGAGCAGTTCTTC. The chain has TRBV7-9 and TRBJ2-1; TRBD2 matches 11 bases. Germline values: CDR1 SEHNR, CDR2 FQNEAQ (reference sequence). The ends lost 2 bases at V and 7 bases at J; junction bases unmatched: 13. This CDR3 is built from 18 residues.

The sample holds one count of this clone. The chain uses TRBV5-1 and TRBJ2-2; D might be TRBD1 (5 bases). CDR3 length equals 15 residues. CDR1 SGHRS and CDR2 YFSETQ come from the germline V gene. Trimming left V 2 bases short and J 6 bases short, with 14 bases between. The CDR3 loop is CASSFISGMAGELFF. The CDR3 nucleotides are TGCGCCAGCAGCTTCATTTCAGGGATGGCCGGGGAGCTGTTTTTT.

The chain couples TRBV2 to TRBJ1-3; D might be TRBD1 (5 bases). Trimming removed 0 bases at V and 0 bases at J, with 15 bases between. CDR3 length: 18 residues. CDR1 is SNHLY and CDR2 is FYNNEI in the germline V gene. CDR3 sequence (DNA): TGTGCCAGCAGTGAAGCGCTTACCAGGGTAGGCTCTGGAAACACCATATATTTT. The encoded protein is CASSEALTRVGSGNTIYF.

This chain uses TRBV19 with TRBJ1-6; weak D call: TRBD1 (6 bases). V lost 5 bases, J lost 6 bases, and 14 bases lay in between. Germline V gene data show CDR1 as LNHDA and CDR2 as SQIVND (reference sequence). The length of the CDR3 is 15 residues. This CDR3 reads CASSPRGGANSPLHF. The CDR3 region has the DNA TGTGCCAGTAGTCCGCGAGGGGGGGCTAATTCACCCCTCCACTTT.

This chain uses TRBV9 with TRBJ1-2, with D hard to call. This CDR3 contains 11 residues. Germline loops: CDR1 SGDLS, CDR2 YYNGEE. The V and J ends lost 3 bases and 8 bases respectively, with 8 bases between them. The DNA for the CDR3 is TGTGCCAGCAGCGGGGCCGAGGGCTACACCTTC. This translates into CASSGAEGYTF.

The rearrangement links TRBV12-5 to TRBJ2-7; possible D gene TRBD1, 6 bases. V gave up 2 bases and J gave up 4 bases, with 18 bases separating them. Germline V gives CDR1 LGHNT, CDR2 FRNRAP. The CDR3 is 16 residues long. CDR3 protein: CASGLSPGQGGYEQYF. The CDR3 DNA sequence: TGTGCTAGTGGTTTGTCCCCGGGACAAGGGGGATACGAGCAGTACTTC.

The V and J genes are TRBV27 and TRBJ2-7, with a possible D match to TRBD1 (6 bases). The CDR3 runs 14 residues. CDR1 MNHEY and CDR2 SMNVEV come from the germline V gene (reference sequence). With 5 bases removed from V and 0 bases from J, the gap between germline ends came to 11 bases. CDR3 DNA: TGTGCCAGCAGTCTGACAGGCAGCTCCTACGAGCAGTACTTC. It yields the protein CASSLTGSSYEQYF.

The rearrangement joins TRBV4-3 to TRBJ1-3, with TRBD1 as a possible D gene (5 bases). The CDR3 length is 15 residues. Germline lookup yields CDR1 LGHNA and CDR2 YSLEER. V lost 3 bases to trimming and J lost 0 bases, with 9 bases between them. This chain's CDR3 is CASSQGLTSGNTIYF. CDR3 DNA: TGCGCCAGCAGCCAGGGACTGACCTCTGGAAACACCATATATTTT.

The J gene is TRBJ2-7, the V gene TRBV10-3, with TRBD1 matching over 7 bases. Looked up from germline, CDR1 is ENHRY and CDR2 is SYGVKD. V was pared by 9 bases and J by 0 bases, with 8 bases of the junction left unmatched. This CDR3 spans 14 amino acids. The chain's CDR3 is CAIAGTASSYEQYF. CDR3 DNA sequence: TGTGCCATAGCCGGGACAGCGAGCTCCTACGAGCAGTACTTC.

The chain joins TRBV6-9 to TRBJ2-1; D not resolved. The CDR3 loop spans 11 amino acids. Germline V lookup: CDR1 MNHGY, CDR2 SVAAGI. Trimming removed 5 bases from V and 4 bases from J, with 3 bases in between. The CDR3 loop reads CASSPYNEQFF. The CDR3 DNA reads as TGTGCCAGCAGTCCATACAATGAGCAGTTCTTC.

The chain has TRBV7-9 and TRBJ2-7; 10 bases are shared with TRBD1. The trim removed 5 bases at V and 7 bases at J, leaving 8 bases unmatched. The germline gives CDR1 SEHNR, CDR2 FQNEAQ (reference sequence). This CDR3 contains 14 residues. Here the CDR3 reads CASSPDRGASEQYF. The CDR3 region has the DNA TGTGCCAGCAGCCCGGACAGGGGGGCGAGTGAGCAGTACTTC.

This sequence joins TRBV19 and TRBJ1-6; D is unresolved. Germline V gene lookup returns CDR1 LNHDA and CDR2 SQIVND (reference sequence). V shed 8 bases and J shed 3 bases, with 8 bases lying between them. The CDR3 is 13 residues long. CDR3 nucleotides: TGTGCCAGTCATGTTCACTATAATTCACCCCTCCACTTT. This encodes CASHVHYNSPLHF. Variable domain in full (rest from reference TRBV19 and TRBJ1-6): DGGITQSPKYLFRKEGQNVTLSCEQNLNHDAMYWYRQDPGQGLRLIYYSQIVNDFQKGDIAEGYSVSREKKESFPLTVTSAQKNPTAFYLCASHVHYNSPLHFGNGTRLTVT.

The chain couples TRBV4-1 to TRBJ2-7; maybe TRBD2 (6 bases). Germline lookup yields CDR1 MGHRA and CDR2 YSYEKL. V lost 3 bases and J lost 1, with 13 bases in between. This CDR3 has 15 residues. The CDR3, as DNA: TGCGCCAGCAGCCATCGGGACTCTAAGTCCTACGAGCAGTACTTC. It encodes CASSHRDSKSYEQYF.

The chain's CDR3 is CATSRSGGRGETQYF. In nucleotides, the CDR3 is TGTGCCACCAGCAGGTCGGGCGGGAGGGGGGAGACCCAGTACTTC. The rearrangement uses TRBV15 and TRBJ2-5; TRBD2 aligns across 9 bases. The CDR3 length is 15 residues. After removal of 3 bases from V and 5 bases from J, the junction contained 7 bases not matched to a gene. Germline V gene sequence: CDR1 LNHNV, CDR2 YYDKDF (reference sequence).

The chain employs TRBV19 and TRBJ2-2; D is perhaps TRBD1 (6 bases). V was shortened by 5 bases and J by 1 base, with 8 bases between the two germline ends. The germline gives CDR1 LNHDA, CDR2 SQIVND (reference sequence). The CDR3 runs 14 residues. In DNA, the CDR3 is TGTGCCAGTAGTTCACAGGGGAACACCGGGGAGCTGTTTTTT. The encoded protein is CASSSQGNTGELFF.

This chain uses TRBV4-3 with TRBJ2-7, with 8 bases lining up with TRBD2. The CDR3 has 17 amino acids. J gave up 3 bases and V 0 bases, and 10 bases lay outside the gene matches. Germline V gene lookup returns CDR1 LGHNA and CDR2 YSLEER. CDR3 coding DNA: TGCGCCAGCAGCCAAGAGAGACGGGGGGGCCTGAACTACGAGCAGTACTTC. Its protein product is CASSQERRGGLNYEQYF.

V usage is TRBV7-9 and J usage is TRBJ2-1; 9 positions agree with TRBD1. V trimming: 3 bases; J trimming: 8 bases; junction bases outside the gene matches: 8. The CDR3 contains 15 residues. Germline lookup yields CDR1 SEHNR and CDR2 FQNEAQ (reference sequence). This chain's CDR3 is CASSFRDREFHEQFF. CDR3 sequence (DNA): TGTGCCAGCAGCTTCCGGGACAGGGAATTCCATGAGCAGTTCTTC.

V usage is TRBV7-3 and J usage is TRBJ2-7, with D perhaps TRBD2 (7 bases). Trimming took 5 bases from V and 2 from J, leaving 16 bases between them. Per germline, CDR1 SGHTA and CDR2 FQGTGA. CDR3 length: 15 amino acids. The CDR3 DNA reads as TGTGCCAGCAGCCAGAAGGGGGGGCCTCCCTACGAGCAGTACTTC. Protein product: CASSQKGGPPYEQYF.

The CDR3 is CASSLPQATEQFF. CDR3 nucleotide sequence: TGCGCCAGCAGCTTGCCTCAGGCTACTGAGCAGTTCTTC. This chain connects TRBV5-1 to TRBJ2-1; D unresolved. The germline V gene has CDR1 SGHRS and CDR2 YFSETQ. CDR3 length equals 13 residues. Trimming pared 1 base from V and 9 bases from J, leaving 11 bases between.

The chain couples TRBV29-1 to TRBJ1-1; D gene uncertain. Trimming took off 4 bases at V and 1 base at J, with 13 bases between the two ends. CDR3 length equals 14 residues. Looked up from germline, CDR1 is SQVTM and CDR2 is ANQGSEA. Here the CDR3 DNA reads TGCAGCGTTGTCGGTCTCCCCCCGAACACTGAAGCTTTCTTT. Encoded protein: CSVVGLPPNTEAFF.

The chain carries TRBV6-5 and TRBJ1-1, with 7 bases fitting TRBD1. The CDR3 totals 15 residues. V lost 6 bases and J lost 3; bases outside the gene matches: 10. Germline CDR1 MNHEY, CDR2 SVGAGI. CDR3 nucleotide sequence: TGTGCCAGCAGATACAACAGGGGAATTGACACTGAAGCTTTCTTT. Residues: CASRYNRGIDTEAFF.

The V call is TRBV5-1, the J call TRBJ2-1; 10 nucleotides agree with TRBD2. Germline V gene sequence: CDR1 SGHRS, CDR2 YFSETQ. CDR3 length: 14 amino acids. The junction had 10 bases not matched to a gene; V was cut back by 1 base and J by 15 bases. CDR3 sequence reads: CASSLSSGSPQPFF. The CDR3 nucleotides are TGCGCCAGCAGCTTGTCTAGCGGGAGCCCCCAGCCGTTCTTC.